These T cell receptor beta chains were read from a single sample in a study of blood T cell repertoires in COVID-19. The data were produced by immunoSEQ multiplex PCR, yet TCRdb's version contains in-frame clones alone and is incomplete. Among around 100,000 clones listed, just over 90% were seen once. The source material was peripheral blood. Receptor source: a man aged 50 to 60 with active COVID-19. Each CDR3 is given with its conserved first and last residue. Each record gives: clone size, J gene, D gene, V gene, CDR3 length, CDR3 DNA, CDR3 protein. The D gene is left open where the match is weak. Size is omitted from some rows. Given values are once, few, many or a class for expanded clones.

size: once
J: TRBJ1-1
D: -
V: TRBV10-3
length: 13
DNA: TGTGCCATCAGTGAGTCCTTGAACACTGAAGCTTTCTTT
CDR3: CAISESLNTEAFF

size: -
J: TRBJ2-7
D: TRBD1
V: TRBV18
length: 16
DNA: TGTGCCAGCTCACCACGGTATTTGGACAGGGCCTACGAGCAGTACTTC
CDR3: CASSPRYLDRAYEQYF

size: -
J: TRBJ2-2
D: TRBD2
V: TRBV19
length: 18
DNA: TGTGCCAGCAATACCCCTCCCGCTAGCGGGCCTTACCGCGGGGAGCTGTTTTTT
CDR3: CASNTPPASGPYRGELFF

size: -
J: TRBJ2-6
D: TRBD1
V: TRBV19
length: 13
DNA: TGTGCCAGTAGTCGGGACAGGGGTACCTTCCTGACTTTC
CDR3: CASSRDRGTFLTF

size: once
J: TRBJ1-1
D: -
V: TRBV7-8
length: 13
DNA: TGTGCCAGCAGCTTAGGAGGGGGCACTGAAGCTTTCTTT
CDR3: CASSLGGGTEAFF

size: -
J: TRBJ1-5
D: -
V: TRBV12-5
length: 15
DNA: TGTGCTAGTGGTTCGCACAGTAATAGCAATCAGCCCCAGCATTTT
CDR3: CASGSHSNSNQPQHF

size: -
J: TRBJ1-1
D: -
V: TRBV21-1
length: 14
DNA: TGTGCCAGCAGCTTGGGACTCCCGAACACTGAAGCTTTCTTT
CDR3: CASSLGLPNTEAFF

size: once
J: TRBJ2-1
D: -
V: TRBV4-1
length: 14
DNA: TGCGCCAGCAGCCAAGTTGGCAGGAATAATGAGCAGTTCTTC
CDR3: CASSQVGRNNEQFF

size: -
J: TRBJ2-5
D: -
V: TRBV2
length: 14
DNA: TGTGCCAGCAGTGATGGGCCCCCACAAGAGACCCAGTACTTC
CDR3: CASSDGPPQETQYF

size: -
J: TRBJ2-4
D: -
V: TRBV5-1
length: 15
DNA: TGCGCCAGCAGCTTGGCCTCGGGGGCCAAAAACATTCAGTACTTC
CDR3: CASSLASGAKNIQYF

size: few
J: TRBJ1-5
D: TRBD1
V: TRBV5-4
length: 14
DNA: TGTGCCAGCAGCCCGGGGACAGGCAATCAGCCCCAGCATTTT
CDR3: CASSPGTGNQPQHF

size: -
J: TRBJ1-2
D: -
V: TRBV6-1
length: 13
DNA: TGTGCCAGCAGTGAAGGGCCAGGGTATGGCTACACCTTC
CDR3: CASSEGPGYGYTF

size: -
J: TRBJ1-4
D: TRBD1
V: TRBV6-5
length: 15
DNA: TGTGCCAGCTATAGCCCGACAGGGGGAAATGAAAAACTGTTTTTT
CDR3: CASYSPTGGNEKLFF

size: -
J: TRBJ2-3
D: TRBD2
V: TRBV4-1
length: 15
DNA: TGCGCCAGCAGCCAAGTACCGGGAGGGCCAGATACGCAGTATTTT
CDR3: CASSQVPGGPDTQYF

size: -
J: TRBJ2-1
D: TRBD1
V: TRBV5-6
length: 16
DNA: TGTGCCAGCAGCGGACCCGGGACAGGGGACTACAATGAGCAGTTCTTC
CDR3: CASSGPGTGDYNEQFF

size: once
J: TRBJ2-7
D: -
V: TRBV6-6
length: 15
DNA: TGTGCCAGCAGTTATCAATGGACAGTTCTCAGAGAGCAGTACTTC
CDR3: CASSYQWTVLREQYF

size: -
J: TRBJ2-5
D: -
V: TRBV29-1
length: 13
DNA: TGCAGCGTTGAACGGCTACAGGCTGAGACCCAGTACTTC
CDR3: CSVERLQAETQYF

size: -
J: TRBJ1-2
D: -
V: TRBV6-1
length: 13
DNA: TGTGCCAGCAGTGAAGCGCAAATGGGGGCTGCACTCTTC
CDR3: CASSEAQMGAALF

size: -
J: TRBJ1-5
D: TRBD1
V: TRBV30
length: 14
DNA: TGTGCCTGGAGCATCGGGACAGGTAATCAGCCCCAGCATTTT
CDR3: CAWSIGTGNQPQHF

size: -
J: TRBJ1-4
D: -
V: TRBV2
length: 13
DNA: TGTGCCAGCAGGAGCCTCCGGGGTGAAAAACTGTTTTTT
CDR3: CASRSLRGEKLFF

size: once
J: TRBJ1-4
D: -
V: TRBV19
length: 13
DNA: TGTGCCAGTAGTTCTCCACCGGGGGAAAAACTGTTTTTT
CDR3: CASSSPPGEKLFF

size: once
J: TRBJ2-3
D: TRBD2
V: TRBV13
length: 15
DNA: TGTGCCAGCAGCTTAGCTAGCGGGAGCACAGATACGCAGTATTTT
CDR3: CASSLASGSTDTQYF

size: -
J: TRBJ2-5
D: -
V: TRBV5-4
length: 15
DNA: TGTGCCAGCAGCCCAACAGGGTCCCGTCAGGAGACCCAGTACTTC
CDR3: CASSPTGSRQETQYF

size: -
J: TRBJ2-1
D: -
V: TRBV14
length: 12
DNA: TGTGCCAGCAGCCGTACAGGGTATGAGCAGTTCTTC
CDR3: CASSRTGYEQFF

size: -
J: TRBJ1-1
D: -
V: TRBV18
length: 13
DNA: TGTGCCAGCTCACCCACAGCGAACACTGAAGCTTTCTTT
CDR3: CASSPTANTEAFF

size: -
J: TRBJ1-3
D: -
V: TRBV15
length: 15
DNA: TGTGCCACCAGCAGAGAAATCCTCTCTGGAAACACCATATATTTT
CDR3: CATSREILSGNTIYF

size: -
J: TRBJ1-1
D: -
V: TRBV9
length: 14
DNA: TGTGCCAGCAAACCTATAACAGGTAACACTGAAGCTTTCTTT
CDR3: CASKPITGNTEAFF

size: -
J: TRBJ2-4
D: -
V: TRBV5-6
length: 14
DNA: TGTGCCAGCAGCCGGGGGACGGTTGAAAACATTCAGTACTTC
CDR3: CASSRGTVENIQYF

size: -
J: TRBJ1-4
D: TRBD1
V: TRBV7-9
length: 14
DNA: TGTGCCAGCAGCCCACAGGGGTTACCCGAAAAACTGTTTTTT
CDR3: CASSPQGLPEKLFF

size: -
J: TRBJ2-5
D: TRBD1
V: TRBV5-1
length: 15
DNA: TGCGCCAGCTCTCCCGACAGGGTAAACCAAGAGACCCAGTACTTC
CDR3: CASSPDRVNQETQYF

size: -
J: TRBJ1-5
D: -
V: TRBV18
length: 15
DNA: TGTGCCAGCTCACCCGGAGACAGGAGCAATCAGCCCCAGCATTTT
CDR3: CASSPGDRSNQPQHF

size: once
J: TRBJ2-1
D: TRBD2
V: TRBV4-1
length: 16
DNA: TGCGCCAGCAGCCAAGAGCTAGGGACTAGCTTCGGTGAGCAGTTCTTC
CDR3: CASSQELGTSFGEQFF

size: -
J: TRBJ1-6
D: -
V: TRBV13
length: 13
DNA: TGTGCCAGCAGCTTACAGGATAATTCACCCCTCCACTTT
CDR3: CASSLQDNSPLHF

size: -
J: TRBJ1-5
D: TRBD1
V: TRBV6-5
length: 15
DNA: TGTGCCAGCAGTCCGGGACAGGGCATTGGTCAGCCCCAGCATTTT
CDR3: CASSPGQGIGQPQHF

size: -
J: TRBJ2-1
D: -
V: TRBV15
length: 14
DNA: TGTGCCACCCGTGTCCGGGACTTCCAAGGGGAGCAGTTCTTC
CDR3: CATRVRDFQGEQFF

size: -
J: TRBJ2-2
D: TRBD2
V: TRBV4-2
length: 16
DNA: TGTGCCAGCAGCCAGGGCCCTAGCGGGTCCACCGGGGAGCTGTTTTTT
CDR3: CASSQGPSGSTGELFF

size: -
J: TRBJ1-5
D: TRBD1
V: TRBV7-8
length: 17
DNA: TGTGCCAGCAGCCAAACACCGGGACAGGGGGCCTGGCAGCCCCAGCATTTT
CDR3: CASSQTPGQGAWQPQHF

size: -
J: TRBJ1-6
D: -
V: TRBV7-2
length: 16
DNA: TGTGCCAGCAGCTTGGGGGGGGCCTCCTTGGAGTCACCCCTCCACTTT
CDR3: CASSLGGASLESPLHF

size: -
J: TRBJ2-7
D: -
V: TRBV7-9
length: 14
DNA: TGTGCCAGCAGCTCCCCTATCTCGGTTTACGAGCAGTACTTC
CDR3: CASSSPISVYEQYF

size: -
J: TRBJ1-5
D: -
V: TRBV4-2
length: 17
DNA: TGTGCCAGCAGCCAAGATTTGAAGCGAATTGACAATCAGCCCCAGCATTTT
CDR3: CASSQDLKRIDNQPQHF

size: -
J: TRBJ2-2
D: TRBD2
V: TRBV18
length: 20
DNA: TGTGCCAGCTCACCACCCGGGGCCCTCCTCTGGCGGGAGAAAACCGGGGAGCTGTTTTTT
CDR3: CASSPPGALLWREKTGELFF

size: -
J: TRBJ1-5
D: -
V: TRBV6-5
length: 15
DNA: TGTGCCAGTTGGGAGGGGTGGATTAGCAATCAGCCCCAGCATTTT
CDR3: CASWEGWISNQPQHF

size: -
J: TRBJ1-5
D: TRBD1
V: TRBV15
length: 16
DNA: TGTGCCACCAGCAGAGCGGACAGGGGGCGAGCTCAGCCCCAGCATTTT
CDR3: CATSRADRGRAQPQHF

size: -
J: TRBJ1-1
D: -
V: TRBV5-6
length: 16
DNA: TGTGCCAGCAGCTTGTACAATGGCAGGGTCAACACTGAAGCTTTCTTT
CDR3: CASSLYNGRVNTEAFF

size: -
J: TRBJ2-7
D: TRBD1
V: TRBV5-1
length: 14
DNA: TGCGCCAGCAGCGGGGACAGGGCTACCTACGAGCAGTACTTC
CDR3: CASSGDRATYEQYF

size: -
J: TRBJ1-2
D: TRBD1
V: TRBV6-5
length: 13
DNA: TGTGCCAGCAGCGTGGGACAGGGATCCGGCTACACCTTC
CDR3: CASSVGQGSGYTF

size: -
J: TRBJ2-5
D: -
V: TRBV18
length: 15
DNA: TGTGCCAGCTCGATCACAGGCCCCCCACAAGAGACCCAGTACTTC
CDR3: CASSITGPPQETQYF

size: -
J: TRBJ2-1
D: TRBD1
V: TRBV4-1
length: 15
DNA: TGCGCCAGCAGCCAAACAGGGGGCAGGGTAAATGAGCAGTTCTTC
CDR3: CASSQTGGRVNEQFF

size: -
J: TRBJ2-1
D: TRBD2
V: TRBV5-1
length: 17
DNA: TGCGCCAGCAGCTTGGGGATAAGCTCCGGGACTAGCAATGAGCAGTTCTTC
CDR3: CASSLGISSGTSNEQFF

size: once
J: TRBJ2-7
D: -
V: TRBV4-2
length: 16
DNA: TGTGCCAGCAGCCAAGTAGGGGGGGCGATCCTGGGCGAGCAGTACTTC
CDR3: CASSQVGGAILGEQYF

size: -
J: TRBJ2-1
D: -
V: TRBV6-5
length: 14
DNA: TGTGCCAGCAGTTACGGGGTCAACCCGGGGGAGCAGTTCTTC
CDR3: CASSYGVNPGEQFF

size: -
J: TRBJ2-3
D: -
V: TRBV7-9
length: 13
DNA: TGTGCCAGCAGCCTTTATAGCGGAGATACGCAGTATTTT
CDR3: CASSLYSGDTQYF

size: -
J: TRBJ2-3
D: TRBD1
V: TRBV11-2
length: 18
DNA: TGTGCCAGCTTCTTGGGGACAGGGGGCCCTCCTGGCCCAGATACGCAGTATTTT
CDR3: CASFLGTGGPPGPDTQYF

size: -
J: TRBJ1-5
D: -
V: TRBV19
length: 17
DNA: TGTGCCAGTAGTCTTAGGGGGGGGCAGAACCACAATCAGCCCCAGCATTTT
CDR3: CASSLRGGQNHNQPQHF

size: -
J: TRBJ2-1
D: -
V: TRBV6-5
length: 15
DNA: TGTGCCAGCAGCCGAAGCTACGCAACCCCCCATGAGCAGTTCTTC
CDR3: CASSRSYATPHEQFF

size: few
J: TRBJ2-7
D: TRBD1
V: TRBV4-2
length: 16
DNA: TGTGCCAGCAGCCAAGAGCTTCGGGACAGGGGGAGCGAGCAGTACTTC
CDR3: CASSQELRDRGSEQYF

size: -
J: TRBJ1-4
D: -
V: TRBV5-4
length: 14
DNA: TGTGCCAGCAGCTTCAGGGCTACTAATGAAAAACTGTTTTTT
CDR3: CASSFRATNEKLFF

size: -
J: TRBJ2-3
D: -
V: TRBV5-1
length: 14
DNA: TGCGCCAGCAGCGACTCCTCTAGCACAGATACGCAGTATTTT
CDR3: CASSDSSSTDTQYF

size: -
J: TRBJ1-2
D: -
V: TRBV19
length: 13
DNA: TGTGCCAGTAGCCTGACAGGCCTCTATGGCTACACCTTC
CDR3: CASSLTGLYGYTF

size: -
J: TRBJ2-3
D: TRBD1
V: TRBV19
length: 14
DNA: TGTGCCAGCCGGGACAGGGGGCGCGCAGATACGCAGTATTTT
CDR3: CASRDRGRADTQYF